The rows below give T cell receptor beta chains drawn from one sample of a study of graft-versus-host responses after intestinal transplantation. These receptors are not linked to any known antigen. Libraries were prepared by immunoSEQ multiplex PCR; TCRdb keeps only in-frame clonotypes and omits some of them. This table holds around 100,000 clones, roughly 84% found once. This specimen was unstimulated CD4+ T cells sorted from spleen or lymph node cells, taken before transplant. The receptors were sampled from a human donor who was the organ donor for an intestinal transplant. The CDR3 runs from the conserved cysteine through the conserved F or W. The D gene is left open where the match is weak. A clone size is listed for some rows: how often the clone was seen (once, few, many), or a class if it is expanded.

J: TRBJ2-3; size: once; V: TRBV19; D: .; CDR3: CASSISQGVGADTQYF; DNA: TGTGCCAGTAGTATCTCACAGGGAGTTGGTGCAGATACGCAGTATTTT
J: TRBJ1-1; size: .; V: TRBV7-2; D: TRBD1; CDR3: CASSLSGGNGEAFF; DNA: TGTGCCAGCAGCTTATCAGGGGGCAACGGTGAAGCTTTCTTT
J: TRBJ2-7; size: few; V: TRBV28; D: .; CDR3: CASSLLQGLQYF; DNA: TGTGCCAGCAGTTTGTTGCAGGGCTTGCAGTACTTC
J: TRBJ1-4; size: once; V: TRBV28; D: TRBD1; CDR3: CASSFWDSVTTNEKLFF; DNA: TGTGCCAGCAGTTTTTGGGACAGTGTAACAACTAATGAAAAACTGTTTTTT
J: TRBJ2-1; size: .; V: TRBV5-1; D: .; CDR3: CASSLAAYPVLNEQFF; DNA: TGCGCCAGCAGCTTGGCGGCCTACCCCGTTTTAAATGAGCAGTTCTTC
J: TRBJ2-1; size: .; V: TRBV7-2; D: .; CDR3: CASSLRGSIMTEQFF; DNA: TGTGCCAGCAGCTTACGGGGGTCGATAATGACTGAGCAGTTCTTC
J: TRBJ2-2; size: .; V: TRBV5-1; D: .; CDR3: CASSLATRGNTGELFF; DNA: TGCGCCAGCAGCTTGGCCACGCGGGGGAACACCGGGGAGCTGTTTTTT
J: TRBJ1-2; size: .; V: TRBV5-1; D: .; CDR3: CASSLPPSFEGYGYTF; DNA: TGCGCCAGCAGCCTCCCACCTTCCTTTGAGGGGTATGGCTACACCTTC
J: TRBJ2-7; size: .; V: TRBV27; D: .; CDR3: CASSFRGDRYEQYF; DNA: TGTGCCAGCAGTTTTCGAGGGGATAGGTACGAGCAGTACTTC
J: TRBJ2-7; size: .; V: TRBV18; D: TRBD1; CDR3: CASSPPTGLVEQYF; DNA: TGTGCCAGCTCACCACCGACAGGGTTAGTCGAGCAGTACTTC
J: TRBJ2-7; size: .; V: TRBV28; D: TRBD1; CDR3: CASRVMGTGKGYEQYF; DNA: TGTGCCAGCAGAGTTATGGGGACAGGGAAGGGTTACGAGCAGTACTTC
J: TRBJ2-6; size: .; V: TRBV30; D: TRBD1; CDR3: CAWTGTGKSGANVLTF; DNA: TGTGCCTGGACCGGGACAGGTAAATCTGGGGCCAACGTCCTGACTTTC
J: TRBJ2-1; size: .; V: TRBV7-9; D: TRBD1; CDR3: CASSQGDRGVYNEQFF; DNA: TGTGCCAGCAGCCAAGGGGACAGGGGAGTTTACAATGAGCAGTTCTTC
J: TRBJ2-3; size: .; V: TRBV9; D: .; CDR3: CASSVGPTDTQYF; DNA: TGTGCCAGCAGCGTAGGCCCCACAGATACGCAGTATTTT
J: TRBJ2-1; size: .; V: TRBV7-2; D: .; CDR3: CASSFQGKGYNEQFF; DNA: TGTGCCAGCAGCTTTCAGGGGAAAGGGTACAATGAGCAGTTCTTC
J: TRBJ2-7; size: .; V: TRBV4-2; D: .; CDR3: CASSQERQGLVSILSYEQYF; DNA: TGTGCCAGCAGCCAAGAAAGGCAGGGGTTAGTTAGCATCCTCTCCTACGAGCAGTACTTC
J: TRBJ1-4; size: .; V: TRBV18; D: TRBD1; CDR3: CASSPGDRALNEKLFF; DNA: TGTGCCAGCTCACCGGGAGACAGGGCCCTTAATGAAAAACTGTTTTTT
J: TRBJ2-1; size: .; V: TRBV7-7; D: TRBD1; CDR3: CASSLYGTGGYNEQFF; DNA: TGTGCCAGCAGCTTATACGGGACAGGGGGGTACAATGAGCAGTTCTTC
J: TRBJ1-1; size: .; V: TRBV2; D: .; CDR3: CASSAGTAKMNTEAFF; DNA: TGTGCCAGCAGTGCGGGGACGGCCAAGATGAACACTGAAGCTTTCTTT
J: TRBJ2-7; size: .; V: TRBV5-1; D: .; CDR3: CASSLERTDLYEQYF; DNA: TGCGCCAGCAGCTTGGAAAGGACAGATCTCTACGAGCAGTACTTC
J: TRBJ1-1; size: .; V: TRBV7-2; D: .; CDR3: CASSWRAGAEAFF; DNA: TGTGCCAGCAGCTGGAGGGCGGGGGCCGAAGCTTTCTTT
J: TRBJ2-5; size: once; V: TRBV4-1; D: .; CDR3: CASSQVDRQETQYF; DNA: TGCGCCAGCAGCCAAGTTGACAGGCAAGAGACCCAGTACTTC
J: TRBJ1-4; size: .; V: TRBV30; D: TRBD1; CDR3: CAWRDRRNEKLFF; DNA: TGTGCCTGGAGGGACAGGAGAAATGAAAAACTGTTTTTT
J: TRBJ1-6; size: .; V: TRBV6-1; D: .; CDR3: CASSAGLSSYNSPLHF; DNA: TGTGCCAGCAGTGCCGGTTTGAGCTCCTATAATTCACCCCTCCACTTT
J: TRBJ2-1; size: .; V: TRBV30; D: .; CDR3: CARRTVNEQFF; DNA: TGTGCCAGAAGGACAGTGAATGAGCAGTTCTTC
J: TRBJ1-2; size: .; V: TRBV2; D: .; CDR3: CASSPDKAAFGGGYTF; DNA: TGTGCCAGCAGTCCCGACAAGGCGGCTTTCGGGGGGGGCTACACCTTC
J: TRBJ1-4; size: .; V: TRBV5-4; D: .; CDR3: CASSLGTSNEKLFF; DNA: TGTGCCAGCAGCCTCGGGACATCCAATGAAAAACTGTTTTTT
J: TRBJ1-5; size: .; V: TRBV5-1; D: .; CDR3: CASSLGSNQPQHF; DNA: TGCGCCAGCAGCTTGGGGAGCAATCAGCCCCAGCATTTT
J: TRBJ2-3; size: .; V: TRBV19; D: TRBD2; CDR3: CASSRTSVISTDTQYF; DNA: TGTGCCAGTAGCAGGACTAGCGTTATCAGCACAGATACGCAGTATTTT
J: TRBJ2-1; size: .; V: TRBV30; D: .; CDR3: CACGTAGSYNEQFF; DNA: TGTGCCTGTGGGACGGCCGGTTCCTACAATGAGCAGTTCTTC
J: TRBJ1-5; size: .; V: TRBV18; D: .; CDR3: CASSQSGSHNQPQHF; DNA: TGTGCCAGCTCACAATCAGGTTCCCACAATCAGCCCCAGCATTTT
J: TRBJ1-3; size: .; V: TRBV27; D: .; CDR3: CASSLLGPNSGNTIYF; DNA: TGTGCCAGCAGTTTATTGGGTCCGAACTCTGGAAACACCATATATTTT
J: TRBJ1-1; size: .; V: TRBV9; D: .; CDR3: CASSAVTEAFF; DNA: TGTGCCAGCAGCGCCGTGACTGAAGCTTTCTTT